This paragraph covers one T cell receptor (beta chain) sequence. The data originate from a study of cytomegalovirus exposure and HLA in healthy donors. The PCR was carried out with 60 Vbeta primers and 13 Jbeta primers. Sequencing used immunoSEQ multiplex PCR; TCRdb keeps in-frame clones, though not all of them. Found here are approximately 170,000 clones, around 85% of them singletons; the top ten hold 1%. The length of the CDR3 is 14 residues. Unmatched junction bases numbered 11, after V lost 3 bases and J lost 11 bases. Germline CDR1 and CDR2: MGHRA and YSYEKL. The rearrangement joins TRBV4-1 to TRBJ1-2, with TRBD1 identical over 8 bases. This TCR derives from a boy aged 2 to 10 in good health and CMV-seronegative. Material: PBMCs. CDR3 residues: CASSQPGQGCRYTF. The CDR3 DNA sequence: TGCGCCAGCAGCCAGCCCGGACAGGGTTGTCGGTACACCTTC.